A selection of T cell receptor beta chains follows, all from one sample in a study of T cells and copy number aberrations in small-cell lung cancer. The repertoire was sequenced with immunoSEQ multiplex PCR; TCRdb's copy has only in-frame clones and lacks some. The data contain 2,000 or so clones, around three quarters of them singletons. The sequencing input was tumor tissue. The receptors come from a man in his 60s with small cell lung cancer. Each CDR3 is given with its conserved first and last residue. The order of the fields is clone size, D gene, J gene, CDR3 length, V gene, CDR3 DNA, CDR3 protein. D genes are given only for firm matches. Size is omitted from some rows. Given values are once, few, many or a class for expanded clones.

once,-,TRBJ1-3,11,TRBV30,TGTGCCTGGGAAAGGGGAAACACCATATATTTT,CAWERGNTIYF
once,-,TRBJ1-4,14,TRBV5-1,TGCGCCAGCAGTGAAGGGTGGAGTAATGAAAAACTGTTTTTT,CASSEGWSNEKLFF
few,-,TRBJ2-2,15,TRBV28,TGTGCCAGCGGACAGGCTAGCGTGAACACCGGGGAGCTGTTTTTT,CASGQASVNTGELFF
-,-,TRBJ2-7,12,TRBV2,TGTGCCAGCAGTGTTCAGTCCTACGAGCAGTACTTC,CASSVQSYEQYF
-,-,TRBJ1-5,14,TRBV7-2,TGTGCCAGCAGCTCGTGGGGTAGCAATCAGCCCCAGCATTTT,CASSSWGSNQPQHF
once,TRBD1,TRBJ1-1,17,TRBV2,TGTGCCAGCAGAGCAGAACGAACGACAGGGGTGCACACTGAAGCTTTCTTT,CASRAERTTGVHTEAFF
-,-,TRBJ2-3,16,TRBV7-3,TGTGCCAGCAGCTTAATACGGGATGTCACAAGAGATACGCAGTATTTT,CASSLIRDVTRDTQYF
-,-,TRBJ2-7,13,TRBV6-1,TGTGCCAGCAGTGAAGCTCAAACCTACGAGCAGTACTTC,CASSEAQTYEQYF
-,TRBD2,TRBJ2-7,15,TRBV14,TGTGCCAGCAGCGTCAGCGGGGGGGGCACCTACGAGCAGTACTTC,CASSVSGGGTYEQYF
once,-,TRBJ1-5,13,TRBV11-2,TGTGCCAGCAGCTTGGGCGGGGACCAGCCCCAGCATTTT,CASSLGGDQPQHF
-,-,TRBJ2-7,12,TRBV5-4,TGTGCCAGCAGCTTGGACCACTACGAGCAGTACTTC,CASSLDHYEQYF
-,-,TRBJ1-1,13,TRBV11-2,TGTGCCAGCAGTCGGGACTTGAACACTGAAGCTTTCTTT,CASSRDLNTEAFF
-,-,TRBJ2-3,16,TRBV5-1,TGCGCCAGCAGCTTGGGGGACCCCCTCGGCACAGATACGCAGTATTTT,CASSLGDPLGTDTQYF
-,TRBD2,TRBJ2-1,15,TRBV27,TGTGCCAGCAGTATTTCTAGCGGGAGCCACAATGAGCAGTTCTTC,CASSISSGSHNEQFF
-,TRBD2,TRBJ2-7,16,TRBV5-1,TGCGCCAGCAGCTTCCTAGCGGGGGGCGCCCTCTACGAGCAGTACTTC,CASSFLAGGALYEQYF
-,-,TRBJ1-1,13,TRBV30,TGTGCCGCACTGGGACACCCGAACACTGAAGCTTTCTTT,CAALGHPNTEAFF
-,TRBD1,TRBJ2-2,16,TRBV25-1,TGTGCCAGCAGTGAATATGGGCAGGGGGCGCTCGGGGAGCTGTTTTTT,CASSEYGQGALGELFF
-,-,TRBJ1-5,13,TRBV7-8,TGTGCCAGCAGCTTAGAGGATAATCAGCCCCAGCATTTT,CASSLEDNQPQHF
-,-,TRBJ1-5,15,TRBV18,TGTGCCAGCTCACCGTCTGGGGATAGCAATCAGCCCCAGCATTTT,CASSPSGDSNQPQHF
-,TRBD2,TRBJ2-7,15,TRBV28,TGTGCCAGCACCCTCCTGACTAGCGGGAGCGACGAGCAGTACTTC,CASTLLTSGSDEQYF
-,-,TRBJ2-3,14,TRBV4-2,TGTGCCAGCAGCTTGGTTTCTAGCACAGATACGCAGTATTTT,CASSLVSSTDTQYF
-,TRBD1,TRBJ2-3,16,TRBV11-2,TGTGCCAGCAGCTGGTTAGGGACAGGAGGCACAGATACGCAGTATTTT,CASSWLGTGGTDTQYF
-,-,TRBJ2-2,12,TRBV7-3,TGTGCCAGCAGCCTCGGATCCGGGGAGCTGTTTTTT,CASSLGSGELFF
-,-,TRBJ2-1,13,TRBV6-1,TGTGCCAGCAGTGAAACCCCCAGCAATGAGCAGTTCTTC,CASSETPSNEQFF
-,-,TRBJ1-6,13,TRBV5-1,TGCGCCAGCAGCTGGTCGGAGGGGTCACCCCTCCACTTT,CASSWSEGSPLHF
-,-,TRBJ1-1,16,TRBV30,TGTGCCTGGAGTTACGGGGCCACAGGGTCGGACACTGAAGCTTTCTTT,CAWSYGATGSDTEAFF